This T cell receptor beta chain was documented in a study of human T cells and chemical hapten exposure. The CDR3 is 13 amino acids. Trimming left V 1 base short and J 8 bases short, with 6 bases between. Using its own MiXCR run on the RACE reads, TCRdb lists one record per CDR3 protein. The table lists around 260,000 distinct CDR3 sequences, over 8% of them singletons. This clonotype was found a few times. Time point reported: pre-sensitization, week 0. The treatment here: therapeutic diphenylcyclopropenone sensitization with weekly scalp DPC. The chain links TRBV12-3 or TRBV12-4 to TRBJ1-6; D is ambiguous. The receptor comes from a middle-aged woman with alopecia areata. Some clones in this sample may be carry-over from other donors' samples. This specimen was whole blood, taken in connection with sensitization to the hapten diphenylcyclopropenone (DPC). The CDR3 sequence is CASSLGLYSPLHF. CDR3 DNA: TGTGCCAGCAGTTTAGGACTGTATTCACCCCTCCACTTT.